This T cell receptor beta chain was sequenced during a study of cytomegalovirus exposure and HLA in healthy donors. Across the study: Approximately 85 million unique TCRs from HLA-typed donors made up an early data release. Regarding the study as a whole: Rare TCR sequences predominated, though certain public TCRs were found in many donors. A later analysis appeared to link common viral pathogens to several of the most significant clusters.

The PCR was carried out with 60 Vbeta primers and 13 Jbeta primers. Clones were sequenced by immunoSEQ multiplex PCR, and TCRdb holds only the in-frame ones, with some missing. The data hold hundreds of thousands of clones, with 83% observed a single time. In the case of this clone: What it binds is unknown.

Germline-derived CDR1 and CDR2 are SGHTA and FQGTGA. The CDR3 length is 15 residues. Trimming removed 5 bases from V and 0 bases from J; junction bases left unmatched: 2. Donors showed nominal health when sampled, although they likely had unrecorded immune exposures. Sequencing was carried out using PBMCs. The clonotype was recovered from a girl aged 10 to 17 in good health and CMV-seronegative. The V gene is TRBV7-3, the J gene TRBJ2-5, with 11 bases matching TRBD1. The CDR3, as DNA: TGTGCCAGCAGCCGGGACAGGGGGGACCAAGAGACCCAGTACTTC. Residues: CASSRDRGDQETQYF.